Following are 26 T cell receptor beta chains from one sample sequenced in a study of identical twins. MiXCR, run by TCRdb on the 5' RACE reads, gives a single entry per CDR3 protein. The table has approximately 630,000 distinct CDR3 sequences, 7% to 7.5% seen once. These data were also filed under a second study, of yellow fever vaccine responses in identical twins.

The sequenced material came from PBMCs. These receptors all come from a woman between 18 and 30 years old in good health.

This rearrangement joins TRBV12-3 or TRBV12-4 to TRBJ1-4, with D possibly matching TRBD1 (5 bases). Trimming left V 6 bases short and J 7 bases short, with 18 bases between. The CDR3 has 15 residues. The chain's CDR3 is CASSPSQENREKLFF. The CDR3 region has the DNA TGTGCCAGCAGCCCATCACAGGAGAACCGTGAAAAACTGTTTTTT.

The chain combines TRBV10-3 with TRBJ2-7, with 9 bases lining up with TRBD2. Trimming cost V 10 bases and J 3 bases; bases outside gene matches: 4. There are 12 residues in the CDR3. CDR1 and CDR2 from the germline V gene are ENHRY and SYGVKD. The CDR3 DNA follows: TGTGCCACAAGCGGGGGGCGCTACGAGCAGTACGTC. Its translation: CATSGGRYEQYV.

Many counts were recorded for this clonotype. The DNA of the CDR3 is TGTGCCAGCAGCTTAGATTGGAGCCCGAGGCAGAACGAGCAGTACTTC. It is translated as CASSLDWSPRQNEQYF. The chain uses TRBV5-5 and TRBJ2-7; no definite D call. Trimming cost V 2 bases and J 5 bases, with 20 bases left between them. This CDR3 has 16 residues. Per germline, CDR1 SGHKS and CDR2 YYEKEE (reference sequence).

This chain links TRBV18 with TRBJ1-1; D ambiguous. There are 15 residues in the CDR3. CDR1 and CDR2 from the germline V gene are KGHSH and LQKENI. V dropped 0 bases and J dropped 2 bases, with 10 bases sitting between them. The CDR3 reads CASSPPRTENTEAFF. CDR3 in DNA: TGTGCCAGCTCACCACCTAGGACGGAAAACACTGAAGCTTTCTTT.

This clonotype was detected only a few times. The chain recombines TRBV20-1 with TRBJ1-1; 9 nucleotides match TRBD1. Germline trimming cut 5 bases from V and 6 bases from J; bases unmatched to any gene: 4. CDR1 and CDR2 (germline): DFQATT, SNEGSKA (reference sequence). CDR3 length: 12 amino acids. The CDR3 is CSAWTGDSEAFF. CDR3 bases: TGCAGTGCTTGGACAGGGGATTCTGAAGCTTTCTTT.

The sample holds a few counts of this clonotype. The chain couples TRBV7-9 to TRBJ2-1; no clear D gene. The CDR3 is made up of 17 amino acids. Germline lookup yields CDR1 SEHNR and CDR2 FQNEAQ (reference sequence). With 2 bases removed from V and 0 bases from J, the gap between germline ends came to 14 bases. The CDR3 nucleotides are TGTGCCAGCAGCTTATTCCCACTTCCCAGCTCCTACAATGAGCAGTTCTTC. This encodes CASSLFPLPSSYNEQFF.

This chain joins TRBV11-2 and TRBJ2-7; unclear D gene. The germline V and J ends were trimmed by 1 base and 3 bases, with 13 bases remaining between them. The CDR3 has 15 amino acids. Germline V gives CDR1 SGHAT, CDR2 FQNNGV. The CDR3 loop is CASSLGPPVIYEQYV. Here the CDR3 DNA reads TGTGCCAGCAGCTTAGGCCCCCCCGTAATCTACGAGCAGTACGTC.

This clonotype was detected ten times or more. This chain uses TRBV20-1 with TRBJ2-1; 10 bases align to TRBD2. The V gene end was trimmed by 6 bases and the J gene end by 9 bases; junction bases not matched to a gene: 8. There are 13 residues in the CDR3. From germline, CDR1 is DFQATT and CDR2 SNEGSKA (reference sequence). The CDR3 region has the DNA TGCAGTGCCCTACTAGCGGGAAAGCTTGAGCAGTTCTTC. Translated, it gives CSALLAGKLEQFF.

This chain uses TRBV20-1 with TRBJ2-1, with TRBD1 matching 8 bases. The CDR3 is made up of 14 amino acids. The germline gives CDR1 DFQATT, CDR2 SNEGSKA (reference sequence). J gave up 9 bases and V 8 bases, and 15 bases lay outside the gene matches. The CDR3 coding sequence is TGCAGTATCTCCTGGACAGGGCGCTTCGGTGAGCAGTTCTTC. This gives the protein CSISWTGRFGEQFF.

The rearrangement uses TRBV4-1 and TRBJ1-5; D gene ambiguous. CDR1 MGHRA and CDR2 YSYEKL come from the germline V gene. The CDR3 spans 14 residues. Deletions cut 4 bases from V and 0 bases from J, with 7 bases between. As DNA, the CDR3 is TGCGCCAGCAGCCCCCAGCTTAGCAATCAGCCCCAGCATTTT. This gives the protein CASSPQLSNQPQHF.

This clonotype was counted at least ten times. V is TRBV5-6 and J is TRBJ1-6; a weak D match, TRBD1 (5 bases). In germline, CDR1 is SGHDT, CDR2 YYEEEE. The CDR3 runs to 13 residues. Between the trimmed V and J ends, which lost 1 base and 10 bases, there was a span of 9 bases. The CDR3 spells CASSLWRDSPLHF. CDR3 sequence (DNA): TGTGCCAGCAGCTTGTGGAGGGACTCACCCCTCCACTTT.

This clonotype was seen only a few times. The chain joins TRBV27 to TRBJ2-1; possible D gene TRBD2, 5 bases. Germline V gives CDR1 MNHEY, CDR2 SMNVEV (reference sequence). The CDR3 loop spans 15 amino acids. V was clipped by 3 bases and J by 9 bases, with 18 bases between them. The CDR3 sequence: CASSFPAPGKAEQFF. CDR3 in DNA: TGTGCCAGCAGTTTTCCGGCCCCGGGGAAGGCTGAGCAGTTCTTC.

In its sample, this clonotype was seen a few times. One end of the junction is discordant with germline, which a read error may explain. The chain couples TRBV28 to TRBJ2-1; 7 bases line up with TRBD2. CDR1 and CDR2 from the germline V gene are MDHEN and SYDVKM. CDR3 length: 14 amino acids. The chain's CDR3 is CASSRAREGPWLVF. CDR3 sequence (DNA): TGTGCCAGCAGCCGTGCCAGGGAGGGTCCATGGTTAGTCTTC.

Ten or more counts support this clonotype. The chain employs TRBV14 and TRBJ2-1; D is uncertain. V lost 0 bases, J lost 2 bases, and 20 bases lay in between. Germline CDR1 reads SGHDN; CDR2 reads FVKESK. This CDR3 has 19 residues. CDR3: CASSQESLISGRTYNEQFF. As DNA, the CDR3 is TGTGCCAGCAGCCAAGAAAGCTTGATATCCGGACGGACCTACAATGAGCAGTTCTTC.

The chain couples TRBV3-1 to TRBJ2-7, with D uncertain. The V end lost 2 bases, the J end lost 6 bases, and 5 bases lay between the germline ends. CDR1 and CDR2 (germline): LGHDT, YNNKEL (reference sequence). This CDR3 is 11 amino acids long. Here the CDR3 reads CASSQSIEQYF. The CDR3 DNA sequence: TGTGCCAGCAGCCAATCTATCGAGCAGTACTTC.

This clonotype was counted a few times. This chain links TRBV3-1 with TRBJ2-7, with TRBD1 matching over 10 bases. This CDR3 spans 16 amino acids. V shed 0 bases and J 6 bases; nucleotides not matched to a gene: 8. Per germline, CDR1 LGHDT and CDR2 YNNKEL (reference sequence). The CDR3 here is CASSQEVGTGVGEQYF. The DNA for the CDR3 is TGTGCCAGCAGCCAAGAGGTCGGGACAGGGGTTGGCGAGCAGTACTTC.

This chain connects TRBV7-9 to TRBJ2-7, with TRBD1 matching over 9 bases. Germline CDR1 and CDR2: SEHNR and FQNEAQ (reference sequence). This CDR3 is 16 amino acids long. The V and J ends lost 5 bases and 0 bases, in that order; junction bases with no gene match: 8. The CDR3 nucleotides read TGTGCCAGCAGCCCAAGGACAGGGGTACTCTCCTACGAGCAGTACTTC. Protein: CASSPRTGVLSYEQYF.

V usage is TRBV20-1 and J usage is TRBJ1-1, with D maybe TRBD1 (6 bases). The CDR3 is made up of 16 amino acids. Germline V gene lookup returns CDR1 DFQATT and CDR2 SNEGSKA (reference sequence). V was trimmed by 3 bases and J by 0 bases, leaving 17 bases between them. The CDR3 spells CSASEWDTIMNTEAFF. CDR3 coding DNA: TGCAGTGCTAGCGAGTGGGACACTATTATGAACACTGAAGCTTTCTTT.

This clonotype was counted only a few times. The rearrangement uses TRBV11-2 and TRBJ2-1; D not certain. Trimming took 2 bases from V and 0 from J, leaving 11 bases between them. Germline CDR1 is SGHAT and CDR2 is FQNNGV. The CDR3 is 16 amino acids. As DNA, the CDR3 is TGTGCCAGCAGCTTAAGGAATTCTAGCTCCTACAATGAGCAGTTCTTC. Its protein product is CASSLRNSSSYNEQFF.

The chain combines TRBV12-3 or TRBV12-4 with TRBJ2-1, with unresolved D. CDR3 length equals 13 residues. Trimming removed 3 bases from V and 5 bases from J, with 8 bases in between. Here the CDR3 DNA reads TGTGCCAGCAGTTTTAAGGCAGACAATGAGCAGTTCTTC. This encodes CASSFKADNEQFF.

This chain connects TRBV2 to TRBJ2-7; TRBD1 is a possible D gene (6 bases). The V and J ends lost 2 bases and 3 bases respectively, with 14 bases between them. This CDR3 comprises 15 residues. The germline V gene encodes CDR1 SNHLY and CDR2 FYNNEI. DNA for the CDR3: TGTGCCAGCAGTGAAATCGGTAACAGGGACTACGAGCAGTACTTC. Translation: CASSEIGNRDYEQYF.

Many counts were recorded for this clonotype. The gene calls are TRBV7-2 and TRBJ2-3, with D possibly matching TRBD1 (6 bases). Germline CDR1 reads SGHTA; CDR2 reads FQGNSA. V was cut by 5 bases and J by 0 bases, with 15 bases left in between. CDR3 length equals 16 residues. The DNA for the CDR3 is TGTGCCAGCAGCACCCGAACAGGGCCTAGCACAGATACGCAGTATTTT. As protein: CASSTRTGPSTDTQYF.

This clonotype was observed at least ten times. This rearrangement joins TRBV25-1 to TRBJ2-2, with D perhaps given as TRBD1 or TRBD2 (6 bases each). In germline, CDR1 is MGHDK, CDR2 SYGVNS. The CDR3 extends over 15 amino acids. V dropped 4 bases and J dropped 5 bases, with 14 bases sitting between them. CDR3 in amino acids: CASSVRGARTGELFF. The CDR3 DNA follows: TGTGCCAGCAGTGTGAGGGGGGCGCGGACCGGGGAGCTGTTTTTT.

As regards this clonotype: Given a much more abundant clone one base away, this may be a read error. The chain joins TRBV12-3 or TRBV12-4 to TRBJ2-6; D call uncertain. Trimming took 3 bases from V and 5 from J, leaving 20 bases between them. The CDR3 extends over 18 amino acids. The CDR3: CASSFLDSKGDWANVLTF. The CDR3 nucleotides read TGTGCCAGCAGTTTTCTTGACTCTAAGGGCGACTGGGCCAACGTCCTGACTTTC.

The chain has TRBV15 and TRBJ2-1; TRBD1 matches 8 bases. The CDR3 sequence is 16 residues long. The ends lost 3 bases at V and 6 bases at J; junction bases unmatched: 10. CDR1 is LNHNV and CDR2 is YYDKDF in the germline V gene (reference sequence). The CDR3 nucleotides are TGTGCCACCAGCAGCCCACAGGGGGACGATGGCAATGAGCAGTTCTTC. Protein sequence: CATSSPQGDDGNEQFF.

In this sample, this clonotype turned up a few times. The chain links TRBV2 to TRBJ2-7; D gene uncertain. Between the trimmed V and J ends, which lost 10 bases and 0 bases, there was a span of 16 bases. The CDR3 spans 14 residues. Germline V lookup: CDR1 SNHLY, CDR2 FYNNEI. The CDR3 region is CATVNGQSSYEQYF. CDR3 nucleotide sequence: TGTGCCACCGTTAATGGTCAGAGCTCCTACGAGCAGTACTTC.